The 24 T cell receptor beta chains below all came from one sample that was sequenced in a study of somatic mutations in cytotoxic T cells in rheumatoid arthritis. Method: immunoSEQ multiplex PCR; TCRdb's copy keeps in-frame clones and lacks some. The sample carries some 30,000 clones, approximately 86% recorded once. The sequencing input was CD8+ T cells sorted from blood. Receptors originate from an adult with rheumatoid arthritis.

A few counts support this clone. The chain links TRBV7-9 to TRBJ1-4, with D possibly TRBD1 on 5 matching bases. The germline V gene has CDR1 SEHNR and CDR2 FQNEAQ (reference sequence). V shed 6 bases and J shed 2 bases, with 7 bases lying between them. The CDR3 sequence is 13 residues long. Here the CDR3 reads CASRTGTNEKLFF. The CDR3, as DNA: TGTGCCAGCAGAACAGGCACTAATGAAAAACTGTTTTTT.

This clone occurred once. This sequence joins TRBV13 and TRBJ2-3, with 10 bases matching TRBD2. V gave up 5 bases and J gave up 0 bases; unmatched junction bases: 5. The CDR3 spans 16 residues. The germline V gene encodes CDR1 PRHDT and CDR2 FYEKMQ (reference sequence). CDR3 coding DNA: TGTGCCAGCAGCAGACCGACTAGCGGGAGCACAGATACGCAGTATTTT. This sequence encodes CASSRPTSGSTDTQYF.

This clone was seen only a few times. This chain uses TRBV19 with TRBJ1-5; weak D call: TRBD1 (6 bases). The V end was cut by 5 bases, the J end by 4 bases, with 15 bases between. The CDR3 is made up of 15 amino acids. CDR1 is LNHDA, CDR2 SQIVND, per germline (reference sequence). The CDR3 protein is CASSQLQGRNQPQHF. DNA of the CDR3: TGTGCCAGTAGTCAGTTACAGGGAAGGAATCAGCCCCAGCATTTT.

The V and J genes are TRBV9 and TRBJ2-3; TRBD1 agrees at 7 bases. This CDR3 region has 17 residues. The V gene end was trimmed by 0 bases and the J gene end by 3 bases; junction bases not matched to a gene: 10. Germline V CDR1 and CDR2: SGDLS, YYNGEE. The CDR3 sequence: CASSVDHSGRGTDTQYF. In DNA, the CDR3 is TGTGCCAGCAGCGTAGACCATTCCGGCAGGGGGACAGATACGCAGTATTTT. The full variable domain, with the rest looked up from reference TRBV9 and TRBJ2-3, is DSGVTQTPKHLITATGQRVTLRCSPRSGDLSVYWYQQSLDQGLQFLIQYYNGEERAKGNILERFSAQQFPDLHSELNLSSLELGDSALYFCASSVDHSGRGTDTQYFGPGTRLTVL.

The gene calls are TRBV4-3 and TRBJ1-3, with D maybe TRBD1 (5 bases). There are 15 residues in the CDR3. V shed 3 bases and J shed 2 bases, with 11 bases lying between them. Germline V gene data show CDR1 as LGHNA and CDR2 as YSLEER. Here the CDR3 DNA reads TGCGCCAGCAGCCAGGGCCGGGGGGCTGGAAACACCATATATTTT. It encodes CASSQGRGAGNTIYF.

The chain joins TRBV9 to TRBJ2-5; weak D call: TRBD2 (7 bases). Trimming removed 7 bases at V and 5 bases at J, with 12 bases between. Germline loops: CDR1 SGDLS, CDR2 YYNGEE. This CDR3 contains 12 residues. The CDR3: CASGGALETQYF. In DNA form, the CDR3 reads TGTGCCAGCGGGGGGGCCCTGGAGACCCAGTACTTC.

This clone was counted between two and nine times. V usage is TRBV2 and J usage is TRBJ2-1; 7 bases map to TRBD1. Germline trimming cut 7 bases from V and 0 bases from J; bases unmatched to any gene: 6. The germline gives CDR1 SNHLY, CDR2 FYNNEI. There are 15 residues in the CDR3. CDR3 in amino acids: CASKQGQSSYNEQFF. DNA of the CDR3: TGTGCCAGCAAACAGGGACAGAGCTCCTACAATGAGCAGTTCTTC.

This sequence joins TRBV15 and TRBJ2-5; TRBD2 might be the D (6 bases). V shed 0 bases and J shed 8 bases, with 13 bases lying between them. CDR1 and CDR2 from the germline V gene are LNHNV and YYDKDF (reference sequence). This CDR3 region has 14 residues. In DNA form, the CDR3 reads TGTGCCACCAGCAGAGATAGGACTACGAGAACCCAGTACTTC. Residues: CATSRDRTTRTQYF.

The rearrangement joins TRBV27 to TRBJ2-7; the match to TRBD1 covers 7 bases. CDR1 is MNHEY, CDR2 SMNVEV, per germline (reference sequence). CDR3 length: 14 amino acids. J gave up 0 bases and V 5 bases, and 4 bases lay outside the gene matches. The CDR3 reads CASSLTGSSYEQYF. CDR3 nucleotides: TGTGCCAGCAGTCTGACAGGGAGCTCCTACGAGCAGTACTTC.

This chain uses TRBV29-1 with TRBJ1-1, with D possibly TRBD1 on 5 matching bases. Germline values: CDR1 SQVTM, CDR2 ANQGSEA. Between the trimmed V and J ends, which lost 7 bases and 1 base, there was a span of 13 bases. The CDR3 runs 13 residues. DNA for the CDR3: TGCAGCGGCTACTCGACAGAGAACACTGAAGCTTTCTTT. Its protein is CSGYSTENTEAFF.

The table lists this clone with a count of one. The genes are TRBV11-2 and TRBJ2-7; TRBD1 matches at 8 bases. The CDR3 is 14 amino acids. J gave up 9 bases and V 5 bases, and 12 bases lay outside the gene matches. Germline-derived CDR1 and CDR2 are SGHAT and FQNNGV. CDR3 in amino acids: CASSPSDRVDRQYF. As DNA, the CDR3 is TGTGCCAGCAGCCCCTCGGACAGGGTCGATCGGCAGTACTTC.

The chain links TRBV29-1 to TRBJ1-2, with unresolved D. The CDR3 sequence is 13 residues long. Germline CDR1 is SQVTM and CDR2 is ANQGSEA. V was shortened by 5 bases and J by 6 bases, with 16 bases between the two germline ends. CDR3 DNA: TGCAGCGTTAAAGCGGCAGATAGCGATGGCTACACCTTC. It specifies CSVKAADSDGYTF.

In this sample, this clone turned up a few times. V is TRBV7-6 and J is TRBJ1-6, with unresolved D. V lost 3 bases and J 9 bases, leaving 12 bases between the germline ends. Germline assignment: CDR1 SGHVS and CDR2 FNYEAQ. The CDR3 extends over 14 amino acids. The CDR3 region is CASSLGGEGSPLHF. The CDR3 nucleotides read TGTGCCAGCAGCTTGGGCGGTGAAGGTTCACCCCTCCACTTT.

The J gene is TRBJ1-5, the V gene TRBV1; TRBD1 is taken as the D call from the table, unchecked against the DNA. TRBV1 is recorded as a pseudogene. There are 20 residues in the CDR3. In DNA form, the CDR3 reads TGCACCAGCAGCCAAGATCGAGAATCTTGGAAAGACAGAAGTAATCAGCCCCAGCATTTT. Translated, it gives CTSSQDRESWKDRSNQPQHF.

The chain recombines TRBV7-9 with TRBJ2-7; D might be TRBD2 (5 bases). The CDR3 is 14 amino acids. Germline CDR1 SEHNR, CDR2 FQNEAQ (reference sequence). Trimming removed 5 bases from V and 0 bases from J, with 11 bases in between. The CDR3 DNA follows: TGTGCCAGCAGCCCCCCCCGGGGCTCCTACGAGCAGTACTTC. As protein: CASSPPRGSYEQYF.

The V and J genes are TRBV29-1 and TRBJ2-1; 10 nucleotides align to TRBD2. Germline CDR1 reads SQVTM; CDR2 reads ANQGSEA. V lost 0 bases, J lost 7 bases, and 3 bases stayed unmatched. The CDR3 runs 14 residues. The CDR3 DNA reads TGCAGCGTTGAAGAGACGGGACTAGCGAATGAGCAGTTCTTC. It translates to CSVEETGLANEQFF.

This chain links TRBV7-9 with TRBJ1-1, with TRBD1 matching over 7 bases. V lost 2 bases, J lost 6 bases, and 9 bases stayed unmatched. There are 15 residues in the CDR3. The germline gives CDR1 SEHNR, CDR2 FQNEAQ (reference sequence). The CDR3 loop reads CASSLSALGQPEAFF. The CDR3 DNA reads as TGTGCCAGCAGCTTATCAGCCCTGGGACAGCCTGAAGCTTTCTTT.

This chain connects TRBV5-6 to TRBJ2-3, with 7 bases fitting TRBD2. V shed 1 base, J shed 6 bases, and the junction held 8 bases outside the gene matches. This CDR3 region has 15 residues. In germline, CDR1 is SGHDT, CDR2 YYEEEE. The CDR3 DNA reads TGTGCCAGCAGCTTGCCGGGAGGAGGAACGGATACGCAGTATTTT. Its translation is CASSLPGGGTDTQYF.

The rearrangement links TRBV4-1 to TRBJ2-1; D might be TRBD1 or TRBD2, each matching 5 bases. Germline lookup yields CDR1 MGHRA and CDR2 YSYEKL. V lost 0 bases and J 4 bases, leaving 16 bases between the germline ends. This CDR3 has 17 residues. The CDR3 reads CASSQDGGPKIYNEQFF. CDR3 in DNA: TGCGCCAGCAGCCAAGATGGGGGACCGAAGATTTACAATGAGCAGTTCTTC.

The chain has TRBV25-1 and TRBJ1-2; D gene ambiguous. The ends were cut back, 6 bases at V and 6 bases at J, with 8 bases in the middle. Germline V gene sequence: CDR1 MGHDK, CDR2 SYGVNS. The CDR3 has 11 residues. CDR3 DNA sequence: TGTGCCAGCAGCAACGGAGATGGCTACACCTTC. Its protein is CASSNGDGYTF.

The chain joins TRBV29-1 to TRBJ1-2, with TRBD1 identical over 8 bases. Trimming took 7 bases from V and 1 from J; bases not matched to a gene: 5. The CDR3 loop spans 13 amino acids. Germline V CDR1 and CDR2: SQVTM, ANQGSEA. The CDR3 sequence is CSGETGDNYGYTF. The CDR3 bases are TGCAGCGGGGAGACAGGGGATAACTATGGCTACACCTTC.

The sample holds one count of this clone. V gene TRBV13 combines with J gene TRBJ2-7; D remains ambiguous. This CDR3 has 15 amino acids. Germline values: CDR1 PRHDT, CDR2 FYEKMQ (reference sequence). V lost 5 bases, J lost 0 bases, and 14 bases lay in between. The CDR3 nucleotides are TGTGCCAGCAGCGAATCTTCCGTCTCCTCCTACGAGCAGTACTTC. This codes for CASSESSVSSYEQYF.

CDR3: CASNPRPGHDKNIQYF. In nucleotides, the CDR3 is TGTGCCAGCAACCCCCGCCCGGGACACGACAAAAACATTCAGTACTTC. The chain combines TRBV6-6 with TRBJ2-4, with a possible D match to TRBD1 (6 bases). Germline CDR1 reads MNHNY; CDR2 reads SVGAGI (reference sequence). The germline V and J ends were trimmed by 7 bases and 3 bases, with 19 bases remaining between them. This CDR3 contains 16 residues.

This clone was seen a handful of times. The chain has TRBV9 and TRBJ1-2; a weak D match, TRBD1 (5 bases). Trimming took off 0 bases at V and 4 bases at J, with 10 bases between the two ends. Germline CDR1 SGDLS, CDR2 YYNGEE. CDR3 length: 14 residues. The DNA of the CDR3 is TGTGCCAGCAGCGTAGAAGGGGTAGGCTATGGCTACACCTTC. It translates to CASSVEGVGYGYTF.